This TCR beta chain was captured in a study of CD8 T cells in ankylosing spondylitis. The germline V gene encodes CDR1 MNHEY and CDR2 SVGEGT. The CDR3 covers 18 residues. With 2 bases clipped from V and 5 bases from J, the junction kept 15 bases outside the gene matches. This clonotype was detected ten times or more. Researchers built TCR beta libraries using quantitative 5'-RACE with molecular barcodes. TCRdb analysed the 5' RACE reads with MiXCR anew, one entry per CDR3 protein. The table has 300,000 to 400,000 distinct CDR3 sequences, approximately 14% seen once. The V and J genes are TRBV6-2 or TRBV6-3 and TRBJ2-5, with 9 bases identical to TRBD2. This receptor was identified in a male donor with ankylosing spondylitis or in good health (not recorded which). The source material was blood, either unsorted or a sorted T cell fraction (not recorded which). The CDR3 protein is CASSYGAFSGSGAETQYF. In nucleotides, the CDR3 is TGTGCCAGCAGTTACGGAGCCTTTAGCGGGAGCGGGGCGGAGACCCAGTACTTC.